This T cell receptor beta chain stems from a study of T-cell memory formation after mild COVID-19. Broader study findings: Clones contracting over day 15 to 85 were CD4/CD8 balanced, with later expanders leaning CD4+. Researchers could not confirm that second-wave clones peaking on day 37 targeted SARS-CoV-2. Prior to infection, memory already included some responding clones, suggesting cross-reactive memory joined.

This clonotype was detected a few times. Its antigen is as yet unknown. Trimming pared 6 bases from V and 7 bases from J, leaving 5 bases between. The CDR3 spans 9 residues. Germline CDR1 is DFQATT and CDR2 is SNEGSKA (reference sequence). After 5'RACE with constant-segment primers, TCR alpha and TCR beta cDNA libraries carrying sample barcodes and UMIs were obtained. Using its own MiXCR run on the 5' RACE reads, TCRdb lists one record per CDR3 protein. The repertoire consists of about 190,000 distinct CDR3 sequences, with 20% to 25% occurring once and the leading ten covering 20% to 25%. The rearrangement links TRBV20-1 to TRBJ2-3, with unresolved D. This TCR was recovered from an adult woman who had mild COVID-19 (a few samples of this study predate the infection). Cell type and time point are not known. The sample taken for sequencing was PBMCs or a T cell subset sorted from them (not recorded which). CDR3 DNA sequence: TGCAGTGCGGGATATACGCAGTATTTT. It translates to CSAGYTQYF.